A single sample gave rise to the 20 T cell receptor beta chains below, sequenced in a study of blood T cell repertoires in COVID-19. Here immunoSEQ multiplex PCR was the method, and the copy in TCRdb shows in-frame clones only, minus some. Of 200,000 to 300,000 clones listed, 88% are singletons. Material: peripheral blood. All receptors derive from a man aged 55-75 years who had recovered from COVID-19.

V is TRBV27 and J is TRBJ1-2; 7 nucleotides align to TRBD1. V gave up 2 bases and J gave up 4 bases; unmatched junction bases: 4. Per the germline V gene, CDR1 is MNHEY and CDR2 is SMNVEV (reference sequence). This CDR3 has 14 amino acids. The CDR3 DNA sequence: TGTGCCAGCAGTTTAAGCGCAGGGGGCTATGGCTACACCTTC. Amino acid sequence: CASSLSAGGYGYTF.

The chain is built from TRBV9 and TRBJ2-1, with D perhaps matching TRBD1 (6 bases). The CDR3 has 14 amino acids. V gave up 0 bases and J gave up 6 bases, with 10 bases separating them. Germline V CDR1 and CDR2: SGDLS, YYNGEE. The CDR3 spells CASSVGLGANEQFF. CDR3 nucleotides: TGTGCCAGCAGCGTAGGTCTGGGGGCCAATGAGCAGTTCTTC.

The chain links TRBV15 to TRBJ2-5, with 10 bases aligning to TRBD2. Germline CDR1 is LNHNV and CDR2 is YYDKDF (reference sequence). V was clipped by 5 bases and J by 3 bases; unmatched bases: 3. The CDR3 covers 14 residues. The CDR3 sequence is CATSPSGGEETQYF. DNA for the CDR3: TGTGCCACCAGCCCAAGCGGGGGGGAAGAGACCCAGTACTTC.

V is TRBV27 and J is TRBJ2-5, with 8 bases matching TRBD2. Germline trimming cut 2 bases from V and 5 bases from J; bases unmatched to any gene: 7. Germline values: CDR1 MNHEY, CDR2 SMNVEV (reference sequence). CDR3 length: 15 amino acids. CDR3 DNA sequence: TGTGCCAGCAGTTTAGCTGGGACTAGTGGGGAGACCCAGTACTTC. Its protein product is CASSLAGTSGETQYF.

The rearrangement links TRBV6-5 to TRBJ1-1, with D perhaps matching TRBD1 (6 bases). CDR1 and CDR2 (germline): MNHEY, SVGAGI. V shed 2 bases and J shed 5 bases, with 9 bases lying between them. The CDR3 spans 13 residues. CDR3 in amino acids: CASSYLGGTEAFF. For the CDR3, the DNA is TGTGCCAGCAGTTACCTAGGGGGAACTGAAGCTTTCTTT.

The CDR3 here is CASTLGAGDPTDTQYF. The DNA for the CDR3 is TGCGCCAGCACCCTGGGAGCGGGGGACCCCACAGATACGCAGTATTTT. The chain couples TRBV5-1 to TRBJ2-3, with 8 positions matching TRBD2. Germline V lookup: CDR1 SGHRS, CDR2 YFSETQ. V trimming: 6 bases; J trimming: 2 bases; junction bases outside the gene matches: 11. The CDR3 runs 16 residues.

The chain links TRBV14 to TRBJ2-7; maybe TRBD2 (5 bases). Between the trimmed V and J ends, which lost 2 bases and 8 bases, there was a span of 13 bases. The CDR3 extends over 13 amino acids. In germline, CDR1 is SGHDN, CDR2 FVKESK. The CDR3 region has the DNA TGTGCCAGCAGCCAATCCCCAGCGGTACAGCAGTACTTC. It specifies CASSQSPAVQQYF.

The gene calls are TRBV19 and TRBJ2-1; 11 bases fit TRBD2. CDR1 is LNHDA, CDR2 SQIVND, per germline (reference sequence). The V gene end was trimmed by 5 bases and the J gene end by 8 bases; junction bases not matched to a gene: 14. The CDR3 runs 17 residues. The CDR3 bases are TGTGCCAGTAGTCTCATTAGCGGGGGGGCTTGGGGCGATGAGCAGTTCTTC. This codes for CASSLISGGAWGDEQFF.

This rearrangement joins TRBV6-5 to TRBJ1-5, with TRBD1 identical over 7 bases. V was clipped by 10 bases and J by 7 bases; unmatched bases: 7. Germline V gene sequence: CDR1 MNHEY, CDR2 SVGAGI. The CDR3 is made up of 12 amino acids. CDR3 in amino acids: CATRQGKQPQHF. The CDR3 nucleotides are TGTGCCACCAGACAGGGAAAACAGCCCCAGCATTTT.

This chain joins TRBV6-6 and TRBJ2-7; 9 bases line up with TRBD1. The CDR3 is 16 amino acids. Germline-derived CDR1 and CDR2 are MNHNY and SVGAGI (reference sequence). V gave up 7 bases and J gave up 1 base; unmatched junction bases: 11. The CDR3 loop is CASINRGGTGSYEQYF. The CDR3 region has the DNA TGTGCCAGCATCAATAGAGGGGGGACAGGGTCCTACGAGCAGTACTTC.

The V and J genes are TRBV3-1 (or the pseudogene TRBV3-2) and TRBJ2-5; no firm D call. V dropped 4 bases and J dropped 4 bases, with 19 bases sitting between them. Germline V gene lookup returns CDR1 LGHDT and CDR2 YNNKEL (reference sequence). CDR3 length: 16 amino acids. The CDR3 coding sequence is TGTGCCAGCAGCCTCAACCAGGTGGTGGTCCGAGAGACCCAGTACTTC. It translates to CASSLNQVVVRETQYF.

This rearrangement joins TRBV12-3 or TRBV12-4 to TRBJ2-7; no clear D. Between the trimmed V and J ends, which lost 6 bases and 2 bases, there was a span of 11 bases. CDR3 length: 13 residues. This CDR3 is CASSPRRTYEQYF. The DNA for the CDR3 is TGTGCCAGCAGCCCTCGGCGGACCTACGAGCAGTACTTC.

The rearrangement uses TRBV15 and TRBJ1-3, with D uncertain. Germline V CDR1 and CDR2: LNHNV, YYDKDF (reference sequence). The CDR3 extends over 13 amino acids. Trimming took off 3 bases at V and 1 base at J, with 4 bases between the two ends. CDR3 loop: CATSSNSGNTIYF. Here the CDR3 DNA reads TGTGCCACCAGCAGCAATTCTGGAAACACCATATATTTT.

Written as DNA, the CDR3 is TGTGCCAGCAGCTTAGCGTTCGGGGGTGCCCATCAGCCCCAGCATTTT. It yields the protein CASSLAFGGAHQPQHF. V and J are TRBV7-8 and TRBJ1-5; a weak D match, TRBD1 (5 bases). The CDR3 spans 16 residues. V gave up 0 bases and J gave up 5 bases, with 14 bases separating them. Germline loops: CDR1 SGHVS, CDR2 FQNEAQ.

In this sample, this clone turned up once. The rearrangement joins TRBV3-1 (or the pseudogene TRBV3-2) to TRBJ2-1; tentative D call: TRBD1 (7 bases). V shed 4 bases and J shed 4 bases, with 14 bases lying between them. Germline V gene lookup returns CDR1 LGHDT and CDR2 YNNKEL (reference sequence). This CDR3 comprises 15 residues. CDR3 DNA sequence: TGTGCCAGCAGCCTCAGACAGGGAGGATACAATGAGCAGTTCTTC. Encoded protein: CASSLRQGGYNEQFF.

This clone was counted a single time. This chain links TRBV7-2 with TRBJ1-4; 7 nucleotides agree with TRBD1. This CDR3 comprises 16 residues. Trimming removed 4 bases from V and 7 bases from J; junction bases left unmatched: 12. From germline, CDR1 is SGHTA and CDR2 FQGNSA. The DNA for the CDR3 is TGTGCCAGCAGCTGGGCGGCGACAGGGATCGGTGAAAAACTGTTTTTT. Its protein product is CASSWAATGIGEKLFF. Full variable domain (outside the CDR3, taken from reference TRBV7-2 and TRBJ1-4): GAGVSQSPSNKVTEKGKDVELRCDPISGHTALYWYRQSLGQGLEFLIYFQGNSAPDKSGLPSDRFSAERTGGSVSTLTIQRTQQEDSAVYLCASSWAATGIGEKLFFGSGTQLSVL.

The chain is built from TRBV18 and TRBJ1-2; D may be TRBD1 (5 bases). V was shortened by 2 bases and J by 2 bases, with 18 bases between the two germline ends. Germline CDR1 is KGHSH and CDR2 is LQKENI. The CDR3 covers 17 residues. In DNA form, the CDR3 reads TGTGCCAGCTCACCAACGCAGGGCTCTTATGGGAACTATGGCTACACCTTC. Residues: CASSPTQGSYGNYGYTF.

The chain carries TRBV7-3 and TRBJ2-3, with TRBD2 matching over 10 bases. This CDR3 comprises 17 residues. Germline lookup yields CDR1 SGHTA and CDR2 FQGTGA. The ends lost 4 bases at V and 5 bases at J; junction bases unmatched: 12. Here the CDR3 reads CASSSIPTSGLLDTQYF. Written as DNA, the CDR3 is TGTGCCAGCAGCTCAATTCCGACTAGCGGGCTGTTAGATACGCAGTATTTT.

The DNA of the CDR3 is TGTGCCAGCAGCTCCGACTCCGTCAGGGGAAGTAACGAGCAGTACTTC. Amino acid sequence: CASSSDSVRGSNEQYF. The V call is TRBV7-8, the J call TRBJ2-7, with TRBD1 as a possible D gene (6 bases). The CDR3 spans 16 residues. CDR1 and CDR2 from the germline V gene are SGHVS and FQNEAQ. The ends were cut back, 4 bases at V and 5 bases at J, with 21 bases in the middle.

As to this clone: At one boundary the junction diverges from the germline segment, which might be a read error. The V and J genes are TRBV2 and TRBJ1-5, with 7 bases fitting TRBD1. The CDR3 runs to 14 residues. From germline, CDR1 is SNHLY and CDR2 FYNNEI. The CDR3 DNA reads TGTGCCAGCAGTGAACGGGACAGCAGTCAGCCCCAGCATTTT. It translates to CASSERDSSQPQHF.